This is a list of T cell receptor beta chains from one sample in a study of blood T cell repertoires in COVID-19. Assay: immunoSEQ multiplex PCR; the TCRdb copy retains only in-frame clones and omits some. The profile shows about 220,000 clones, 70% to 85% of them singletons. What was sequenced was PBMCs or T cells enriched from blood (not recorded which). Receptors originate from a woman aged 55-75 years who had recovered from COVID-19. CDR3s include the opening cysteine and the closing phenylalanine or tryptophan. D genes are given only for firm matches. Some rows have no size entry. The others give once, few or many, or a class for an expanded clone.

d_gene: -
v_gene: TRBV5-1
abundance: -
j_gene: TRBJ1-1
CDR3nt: TGCGCCAGCAGCTTGGAGCTGAACACTGAAGCTTTCTTT
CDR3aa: CASSLELNTEAFF

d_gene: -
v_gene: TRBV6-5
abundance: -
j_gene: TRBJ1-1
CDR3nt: TGTGCCAGCAGTTCGACAGCCATGAACACTGAAGCTTTCTTT
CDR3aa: CASSSTAMNTEAFF

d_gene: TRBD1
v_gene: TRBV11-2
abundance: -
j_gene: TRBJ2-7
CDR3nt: TGTGCCAGCAGCTTAAGACACGGACAGGGCTACGAGCAGTACTTC
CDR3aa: CASSLRHGQGYEQYF

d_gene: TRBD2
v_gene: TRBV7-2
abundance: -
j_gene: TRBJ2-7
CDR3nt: TGTGCCAGCAGCACTCCGGGACTAGCGGGATACGAGCAGTACTTC
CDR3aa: CASSTPGLAGYEQYF

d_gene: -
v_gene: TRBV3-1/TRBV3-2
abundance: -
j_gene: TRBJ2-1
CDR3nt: TGTGCCAGCGAGGGTGTCGGATACAATGAGCAGTTCTTC
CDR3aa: CASEGVGYNEQFF

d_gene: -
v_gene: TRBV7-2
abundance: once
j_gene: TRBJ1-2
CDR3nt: TGTGCCAGCAGCTTGTTGCAGGGCTATGGCTACACCTTC
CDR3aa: CASSLLQGYGYTF

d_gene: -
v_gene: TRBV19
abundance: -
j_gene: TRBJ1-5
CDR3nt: TGTGCCAGTAGTAAGGGGCTTAATCAGCCCCAGCATTTT
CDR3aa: CASSKGLNQPQHF

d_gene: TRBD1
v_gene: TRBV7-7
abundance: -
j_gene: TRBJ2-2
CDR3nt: TGTGCCAGCAGCTGGGACAGCTACACCGGGGAGCTGTTTTTT
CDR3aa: CASSWDSYTGELFF

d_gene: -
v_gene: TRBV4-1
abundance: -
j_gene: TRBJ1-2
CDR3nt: TGCGCCAGCAGCCAAGATAGTAGGAGGGGCTATGGCTACACCTTC
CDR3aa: CASSQDSRRGYGYTF

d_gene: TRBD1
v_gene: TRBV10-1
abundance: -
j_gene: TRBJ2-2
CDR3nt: TGCGCCAGCTCAGGACAGGGATTAGGCTCGAACACCGGGGAGCTGTTTTTT
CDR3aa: CASSGQGLGSNTGELFF

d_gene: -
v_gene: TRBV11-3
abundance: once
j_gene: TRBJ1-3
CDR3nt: TGTGCCAGCAGCCCGGACAGTGGTGGAAACACCATATATTTT
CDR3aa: CASSPDSGGNTIYF

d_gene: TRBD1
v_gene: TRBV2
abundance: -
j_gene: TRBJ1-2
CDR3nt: TGTGCCAGCAGCCCCGGGACAGAGAATGGCTACACCTTC
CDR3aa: CASSPGTENGYTF

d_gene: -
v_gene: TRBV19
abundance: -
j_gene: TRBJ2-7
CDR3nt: TGTGCCAGTAGTATAAGTTGGGGGCCCTACGAGCAGTACTTC
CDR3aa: CASSISWGPYEQYF

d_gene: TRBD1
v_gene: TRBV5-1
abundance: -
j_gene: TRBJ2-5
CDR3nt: TGCGCCAGCAGAGATTACCGGGACAGGGTGGTAGAGACCCAGTACTTC
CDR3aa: CASRDYRDRVVETQYF

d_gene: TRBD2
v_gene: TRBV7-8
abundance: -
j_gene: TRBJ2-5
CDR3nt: TGTGCCAGCAGCTTAAGCGGGAGGCTACCTAAGGAGACCCAGTACTTC
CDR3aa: CASSLSGRLPKETQYF

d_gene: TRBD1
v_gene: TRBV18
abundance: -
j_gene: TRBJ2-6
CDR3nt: TGTGCCAGCTCACCGGCGGCAGGGGGCGCGTACGGGGCCAACGTCCTGACTTTC
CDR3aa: CASSPAAGGAYGANVLTF

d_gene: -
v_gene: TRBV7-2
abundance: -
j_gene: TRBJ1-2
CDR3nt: TGTGCCAGCAGCTTAGACTACGGGAGGACTAACTATGGCTACACCTTC
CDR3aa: CASSLDYGRTNYGYTF

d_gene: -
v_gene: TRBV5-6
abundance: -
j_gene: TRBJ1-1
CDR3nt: TGTGCCAGCAGCCGGGCGGGGAGAGCTGAAGCTTTCTTT
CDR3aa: CASSRAGRAEAFF

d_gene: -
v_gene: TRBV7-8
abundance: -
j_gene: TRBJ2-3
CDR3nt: TGTGCCAGCAGCTTAGCATCAACAGATACGCAGTATTTT
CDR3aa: CASSLASTDTQYF

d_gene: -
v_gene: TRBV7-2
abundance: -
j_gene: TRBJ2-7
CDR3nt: TGTGCCAGCAGCTTAGCAGTTGGGGGGTCCTACGAGCAGTACTTC
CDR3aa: CASSLAVGGSYEQYF

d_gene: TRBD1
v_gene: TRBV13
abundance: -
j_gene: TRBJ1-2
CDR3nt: TGTGCCAGCAGGTCGGACAGGGAGGACTATGGCTACACCTTC
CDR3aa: CASRSDREDYGYTF

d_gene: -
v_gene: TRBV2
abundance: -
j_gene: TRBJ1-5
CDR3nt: TGTGCCACACAGGGCGGGTGGAATCAGCCCCAGCATTTT
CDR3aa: CATQGGWNQPQHF

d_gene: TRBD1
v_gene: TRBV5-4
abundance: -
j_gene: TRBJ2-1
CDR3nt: TGTGCCAGCAGCCCGGACAGGGCTGGCAATGAGCAGTTCTTC
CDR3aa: CASSPDRAGNEQFF

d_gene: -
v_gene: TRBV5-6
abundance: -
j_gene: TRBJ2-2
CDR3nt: TGTGCCAGCAGCTTGGTCGCCCGCGACACCGGGGAGCTGTTTTTT
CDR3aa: CASSLVARDTGELFF

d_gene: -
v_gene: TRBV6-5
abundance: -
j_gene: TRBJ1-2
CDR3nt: TGTGCCGCTGCGGAGGGTTTCCTCTATGGCTACACCTTC
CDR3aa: CAAAEGFLYGYTF

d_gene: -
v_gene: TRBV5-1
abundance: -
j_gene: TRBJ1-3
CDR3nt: TGCGCCAGCAGCTTGGGTGCGACTAGCTCTGGAAACACCATATATTTT
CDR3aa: CASSLGATSSGNTIYF

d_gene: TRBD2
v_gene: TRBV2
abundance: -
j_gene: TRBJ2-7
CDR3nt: TGTGCCAGCAGTGCGAACCGGGGGGCCTACGAGCAGTACTTC
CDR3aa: CASSANRGAYEQYF

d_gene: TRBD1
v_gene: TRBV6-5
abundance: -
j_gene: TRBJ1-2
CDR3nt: TGTGCCAGCAATAGGGGACAGGGTGATGGCTACACCTTC
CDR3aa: CASNRGQGDGYTF

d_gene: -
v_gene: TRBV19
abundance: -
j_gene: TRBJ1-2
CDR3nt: TGTGCCAGTAGTTCCCGCCAGGGGATCGGCGGCTACACCTTC
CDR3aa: CASSSRQGIGGYTF

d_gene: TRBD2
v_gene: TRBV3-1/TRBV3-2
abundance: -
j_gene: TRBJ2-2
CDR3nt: TGTGCCAGCAGAACAACTAGCGGCGCGAACACCGGGGAGCTGTTTTTT
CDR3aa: CASRTTSGANTGELFF

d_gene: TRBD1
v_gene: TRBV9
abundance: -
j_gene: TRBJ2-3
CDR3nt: TGTGCCAGCAGCGCCGGGACAGGGTTAACAGATACGCAGTATTTT
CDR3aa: CASSAGTGLTDTQYF

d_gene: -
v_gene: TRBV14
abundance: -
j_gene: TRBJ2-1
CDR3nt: TGTGCCAGCAGCCAAGATGGCGGCAATTACAATGAGCAGTTCTTC
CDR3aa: CASSQDGGNYNEQFF

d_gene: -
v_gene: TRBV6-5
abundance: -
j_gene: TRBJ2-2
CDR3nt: TGTGCCAGCGTTGAGGGGAACACCGGGGAGCTGTTTTTT
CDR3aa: CASVEGNTGELFF

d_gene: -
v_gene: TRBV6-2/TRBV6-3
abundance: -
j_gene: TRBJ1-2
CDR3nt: TGTGCCAGCAGCTCCCCGTCCGGGGGCTACACCTTC
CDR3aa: CASSSPSGGYTF

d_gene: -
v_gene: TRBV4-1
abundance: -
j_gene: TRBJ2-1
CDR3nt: TGCGCCAGCAGCCAAGCCCCGGGGAGCTCCTACAATGAGCAGTTCTTC
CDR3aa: CASSQAPGSSYNEQFF

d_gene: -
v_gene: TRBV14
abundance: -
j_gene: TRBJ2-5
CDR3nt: TGTGCCAGCAGCCAACCGAGAGCCGGGACTCTAAAAGAGACCCAGTACTTC
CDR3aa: CASSQPRAGTLKETQYF

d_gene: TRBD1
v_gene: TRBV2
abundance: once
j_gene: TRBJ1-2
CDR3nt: TGTGCCGGCCGGGACAGGGTCCCCAGTGGCTACACCTTC
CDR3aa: CAGRDRVPSGYTF

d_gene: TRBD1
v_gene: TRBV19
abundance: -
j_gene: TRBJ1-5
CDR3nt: TGTGCCAGCGGACAGGGCTTTGAGCCCCAGCATTTT
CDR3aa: CASGQGFEPQHF

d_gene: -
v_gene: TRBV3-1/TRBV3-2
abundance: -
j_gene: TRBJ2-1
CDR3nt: TGTGCCAGCAGCTTTCAAGGGGGGGCTGAGAGTGAGCAGTTCTTC
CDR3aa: CASSFQGGAESEQFF

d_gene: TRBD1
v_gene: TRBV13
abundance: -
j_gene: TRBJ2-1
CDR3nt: TGTGCCAGCAGCTTATGGGGACAGGGCAACAATGAGCAGTTCTTC
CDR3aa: CASSLWGQGNNEQFF

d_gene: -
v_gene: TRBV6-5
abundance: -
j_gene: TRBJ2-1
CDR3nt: TGTGCCACGTGGGGCGCTTCCTACAATGAGCAGTTCTTC
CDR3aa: CATWGASYNEQFF